This T cell receptor beta chain was captured by sequencing in a study of human T cells and chemical hapten exposure. Turning to the study itself: Enrolled patients were predominantly female and had alopecia areata, totalis or universalis.

Time point described: pre-sensitization, week 0. Treatment denoted: therapeutic diphenylcyclopropenone sensitization with weekly scalp DPC. MiXCR, applied by TCRdb to the RACE reads, yields one record per CDR3 protein. The table shows about 93,000 distinct CDR3 sequences, with about 8.5% occurring only once. This clonotype appeared many times. This CDR3 has 12 residues. Per the germline V gene, CDR1 is SQVTM and CDR2 is ANQGSEA. Trimming removed 8 bases from V and 5 bases from J; junction bases left unmatched: 3. V and J are TRBV29-1 and TRBJ1-5; TRBD1 matches 10 bases. Here the sequenced sample was whole blood, taken in connection with sensitization to the hapten diphenylcyclopropenone (DPC). The receptor's source is a middle-aged man with alopecia areata. Some clones in this sample may be carry-over from other donors' samples. The CDR3 loop is CSFGTGDQPQHF. CDR3 sequence (DNA): TGCAGCTTCGGGACAGGGGATCAGCCCCAGCATTTT.